This T cell receptor beta chain derives from a study of regulatory T cells in long-lasting Graves disease. Only a few counts were recorded for this clonotype. Its target is not known. The conserved final phenylalanine or tryptophan is absent from the CDR3, which likely points to a read error. V was trimmed by 1 base and J by 2 bases, leaving 11 bases between them. Per the germline V gene, CDR1 is KGHSH and CDR2 is LQKENI. The CDR3 has 16 amino acids. Time point specified: newly diagnosed GD, antithyroid drugs for less than 3 months. RNA extracted from PBMCs served as the sequencing template. Study-level findings and limits: Preferential use of TRBV28, TRBJ1-2 and TRBJ2-5 was seen in persistent disease. New patients shared about 880 public clonotypes, fewer than the roughly 2,500 shared by persistent patients.

Arm-PCR of CDR3 regions with iRepertoire HTBI primers generated TCR beta libraries. Using its own MiXCR run on the multiplex PCR reads, TCRdb lists one record per CDR3 protein. The repertoire consists of approximately 560,000 distinct CDR3 sequences, with about 16% occurring once and the leading ten covering approximately 12%. Another study also made use of these data, one on T cells in Graves' hyperthyroidism and ophthalmopathy. As reported in that work: In the first-round RT-PCR of the TCR CDR3, the HTBI primer set was used. Peripheral blood also featured most of the thyroid clonotypes expanded above 0.001.

This TCR was recovered from a man aged 18 to 29 with Graves disease. The input for sequencing was peripheral blood mononuclear cells (PBMCs), taken at new diagnosis, from a patient treated with antithyroid drugs. The chain recombines TRBV18 with TRBJ2-2; possibly TRBD2 for D (5 bases). CDR3 amino acids: CASSPQRGPNTGELFL. In DNA form, the CDR3 reads TGTGCCAGCTCACCACAGCGAGGGCCCAACACCGGGGAGCTGTTTCTT.